The next 5 T cell receptor beta chains were all read from a single sample in a study of cytomegalovirus exposure and HLA in healthy donors. Primers for the PCR totalled 60 Vbeta and 13 Jbeta. Here immunoSEQ multiplex PCR was the method, and the copy in TCRdb shows in-frame clones only, minus some. Of around 140,000 clones listed, roughly 80% are singletons. The sequencing input was PBMCs. The origin of the receptors is a female donor in good health and CMV-seronegative.

This clone showed up just once. This sequence joins TRBV18 and TRBJ2-2; D remains ambiguous. Germline-derived CDR1 and CDR2 are KGHSH and LQKENI. There are 14 residues in the CDR3. V was shortened by 0 bases and J by 5 bases, with 7 bases between the two germline ends. CDR3 amino acids: CASSPPRLTGELFF. The CDR3 DNA reads as TGTGCCAGCTCACCACCGCGGTTAACCGGGGAGCTGTTTTTT. The full variable domain, with the rest looked up from reference TRBV18 and TRBJ2-2, is NAGVMQNPRHLVRRRGQEARLRCSPMKGHSHVYWYRQLPEEGLKFMVYLQKENIIDESGMPKERFSAEFPKEGPSILRIQQVVRGDSAAYFCASSPPRLTGELFFGEGSRLTVL.

The chain couples TRBV19 to TRBJ2-1, with D possibly being TRBD1 (5 bases). Trimming shortened V by 3 bases and J by 5 bases, and 14 bases separated the two germline ends. The CDR3 is 15 amino acids. CDR1 and CDR2 from the germline V gene are LNHDA and SQIVND (reference sequence). The CDR3 sequence: CASSMVGQGDNEQFF. Here the CDR3 DNA reads TGTGCCAGTAGTATGGTCGGACAAGGCGACAATGAGCAGTTCTTC.

The chain has TRBV21-1 and TRBJ2-2; whether TRBD1, the table's D call, matches the DNA was not checked. TRBV21-1 is marked as a pseudogene. This CDR3 comprises 17 residues. The DNA for the CDR3 is TGTGCCAGCAGTATGGGACAGGGGGCTCGTCGGGTCGGGGAGCTGTTTTTT. Amino acids: CASSMGQGARRVGELFF.

This clone came up a few times. The V call is TRBV11-3, the J call TRBJ2-1; weak D call: TRBD1 (6 bases). The CDR3 length is 15 residues. Germline CDR1 is SGHNT and CDR2 is YENEEA. Trimming took off 6 bases at V and 0 bases at J, with 12 bases between the two ends. CDR3 sequence (DNA): TGTGCCAGCAGAAGACAGGCAAACTCCTACAATGAGCAGTTCTTC. Amino acids: CASRRQANSYNEQFF.

This chain uses TRBV7-2 with TRBJ2-3; 7 nucleotides align to TRBD2. CDR1 SGHTA and CDR2 FQGNSA come from the germline V gene. This CDR3 spans 16 amino acids. With V trimmed by 0 bases and J by 5 bases, 8 bases remained unmatched. In nucleotides, the CDR3 is TGTGCCAGCAGCTTAGCGCGCGGGAGTCTTCAAGATACGCAGTATTTT. Amino acids: CASSLARGSLQDTQYF.